This T cell receptor beta chain was retrieved from a study of CXCR3-negative and CXCR3-positive naive CD8 T cells. General observations from the study: Cryopreservation partially decreased CXCR3 expression, and most assays used fresh PBMCs. TCR interaction strength was inferred from TRB CDR3 physicochemistry, as CD5 matched across naive subsets.

The naive CD8+ gate required CD45RO-CCR7+CD27+CD95- phenotype. To note about this clonotype: Its antigen is as yet unknown.

Per the germline V gene, CDR1 is SGHTA and CDR2 is FQGTGA. CDR3 length equals 16 residues. The authors made the TRB cDNA libraries by 5' RACE using UMI labels. From its re-call of the 5' RACE reads, TCRdb lists each CDR3 protein once, without DNA. The table counts more than 65,000 distinct CDR3 sequences; 1.5% lies in the top ten. This chain links TRBV7-3 with TRBJ2-1; TCRdb returns TRBD2, unconfirmable since there is no DNA. The sequence was obtained from a human donor in good health. Some clones in this sample may be carry-over from other donors' samples. Sequences were obtained from naive CXCR3- CD8+ T cells from blood. Subset reported: CD45RO-CCR7+CD27+CD95- naive CD8+ T cells lacking CXCR3 (TNR3-). CDR3 protein: CASSPQLAEAYNEQFF.